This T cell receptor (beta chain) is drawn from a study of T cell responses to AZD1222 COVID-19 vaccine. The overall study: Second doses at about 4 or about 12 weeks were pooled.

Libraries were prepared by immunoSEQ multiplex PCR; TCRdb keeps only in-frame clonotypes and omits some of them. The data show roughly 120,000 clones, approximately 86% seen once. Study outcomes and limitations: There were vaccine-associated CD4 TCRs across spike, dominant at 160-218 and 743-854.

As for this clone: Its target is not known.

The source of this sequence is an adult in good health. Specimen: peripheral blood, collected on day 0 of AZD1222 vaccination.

The CDR3 protein is CASTFGGPGELFF. In nucleotides, the CDR3 is TGTGCCAGCACCTTCGGTGGTCCCGGGGAGCTGTTTTTT. The chain combines TRBV12-3 or TRBV12-4 with TRBJ2-2; no clear D. Trimming took off 7 bases at V and 6 bases at J, with 12 bases between the two ends. The CDR3 has 13 amino acids.